This TCR beta chain was recovered during a study of T cells in Graves' hyperthyroidism and ophthalmopathy. Study findings and constraints: Also found in blood were most expanded thyroid clonotypes above 0.001. Ophthalmopathy was identified by the model a median roughly 6.5 months ahead of onset.

The study left out patients who had uncontrolled infection, other autoimmune disease, pregnancy or lactation. As regards this clonotype: The antigen is undetermined.

Regions amplified from RNA transcripts were the TCR beta CDR3 regions. First-round RT-PCR of the TCR CDR3 relied on the HTBI primer set. Via MiXCR, TCRdb re-called the multiplex PCR reads, giving one row per CDR3 protein. The sample includes around 600,000 distinct CDR3 sequences, roughly 15% of them seen just once. The germline V gene encodes CDR1 LGHDT and CDR2 YNNKEL (reference sequence). The CDR3 sequence is 13 residues long. Between the trimmed V and J ends, which lost 4 bases and 6 bases, there was a span of 12 bases. The origin of this receptor is a woman between 45 and 65 years old with Graves' ophthalmopathy. V usage is TRBV3-1 and J usage is TRBJ1-1; D call uncertain. Sequencing was performed on blood. The CDR3 DNA sequence: TGTGCCAGCAGCCCGGAGAGGACCGCTGAAGCTTTCTTT. Amino acids: CASSPERTAEAFF.